The 29 T cell receptor beta chains presented below share a single source sample, sequenced in a study of T cells in Graves' hyperthyroidism and ophthalmopathy. TCR beta CDR3 region amplification was performed from RNA transcripts. First-round RT-PCR with HTBI primers amplified the TCR CDR3 region. Each CDR3 protein is one row after TCRdb ran MiXCR on the multiplex PCR reads. This table has approximately 640,000 distinct CDR3 sequences, 16% appearing once. The sequenced sample was blood. These receptor sequences come from a woman in her twenties or thirties with Graves' hyperthyroidism.

There are a few counts of this clonotype. The gene calls are TRBV5-1 and TRBJ2-2, with TRBD2 identical over 15 bases. The V gene's germline CDR1 is SGHRS and CDR2 YFSETQ. J gave up 7 bases and V 4 bases, and 8 bases lay outside the gene matches. This CDR3 comprises 17 residues. The CDR3 DNA is TGCGCCAGCAGCCCTGGACTAGCGGGAGGGCCGATCGGGGAGCTGTTTTTT. Its translation: CASSPGLAGGPIGELFF.

This clonotype appeared many times. The rearrangement links TRBV20-1 to TRBJ1-5, with TRBD1 matching over 11 bases. The germline CDR1 and CDR2 sequences are DFQATT and SNEGSKA (reference sequence). The CDR3 runs 14 residues. Losses at the gene ends were 5 bases for V and 4 bases for J; bases not matched to a gene: 4. In DNA form, the CDR3 reads TGCAGTGCTCCGGACAGGGGGCCTAATCAGCCCCAGCATTTT. As protein: CSAPDRGPNQPQHF.

This clonotype appeared many times. This rearrangement joins TRBV28 to TRBJ2-7; D is possibly TRBD1 (6 bases). The CDR3 consists of 14 residues. The V gene lost 2 bases and the J gene lost 2 bases, with 10 bases spanning the gap. CDR1 and CDR2 from the germline V gene are MDHEN and SYDVKM. CDR3 sequence (DNA): TGTGCCAGCAGTTTACGGGACACCGCCTACGAGCAGTACTTC. Translated, it gives CASSLRDTAYEQYF.

At least ten counts were recorded for this clonotype. The chain uses TRBV3-1 and TRBJ1-4; D gene ambiguous. The CDR3 has 15 residues. Trimming cost V 4 bases and J 6 bases, with 15 bases left between them. CDR1 is LGHDT and CDR2 is YNNKEL in the germline V gene (reference sequence). In nucleotides, the CDR3 is TGTGCCAGCAGCCTATCGACCCACGCCGATGAAAAACTGTTTTTT. Protein product: CASSLSTHADEKLFF.

This clonotype was detected many times. The J gene is TRBJ2-7, the V gene TRBV20-1; the match to TRBD2 covers 13 bases. Unmatched junction bases numbered 7, after V lost 5 bases and J lost 9 bases. This CDR3 spans 13 amino acids. Per the germline V gene, CDR1 is DFQATT and CDR2 is SNEGSKA (reference sequence). The DNA of the CDR3 is TGCAGTGCTCCTAGGACTAGCGGGAGTATGCAGTACTTC. Its translation: CSAPRTSGSMQYF.

The chain uses TRBV15 and TRBJ2-7, with a possible D match to TRBD1 (8 bases). The CDR3 spans 15 residues. Trimming took 1 base from V and 5 from J, leaving 15 bases between them. Germline CDR1 is LNHNV and CDR2 is YYDKDF (reference sequence). CDR3 bases: TGTGCCACCAGCAGAGTCCGGACAGGGAGGGACGAGCAGTACTTC. Its translation is CATSRVRTGRDEQYF.

This clonotype was counted at least ten times. The chain joins TRBV20-1 to TRBJ1-5; 7 positions agree with TRBD1. Trimming at V came to 6 bases and at J to 3 bases, leaving 11 bases not matched to a gene. Germline lookup yields CDR1 DFQATT and CDR2 SNEGSKA (reference sequence). The CDR3 loop spans 15 amino acids. For the CDR3, the DNA is TGCAGTGCCAAGCCGACAGGGCCGGACAATCAGCCCCAGCATTTT. Amino acids: CSAKPTGPDNQPQHF.

At least ten counts were recorded for this clonotype. V and J are TRBV30 and TRBJ2-2; the D gene is possibly TRBD2 (8 bases). Germline loops: CDR1 GTSNPN, CDR2 SVGIG (reference sequence). The V and J ends lost 5 bases and 1 base respectively, with 14 bases between them. This CDR3 is 15 amino acids long. CDR3 loop: CAWREGAWNTGELFF. CDR3 nucleotides: TGTGCCTGGCGGGAGGGGGCCTGGAACACCGGGGAGCTGTTTTTT.

This chain joins TRBV29-1 and TRBJ1-3; no reliable D call. The CDR3 has 12 amino acids. Between the trimmed V and J ends, which lost 8 bases and 0 bases, there was a span of 8 bases. CDR1 is SQVTM and CDR2 is ANQGSEA in the germline V gene. The CDR3 sequence: CSFRDSGNTIYF. The CDR3 DNA reads as TGCAGCTTCCGGGACTCTGGAAACACCATATATTTT.

The chain combines TRBV5-1 with TRBJ1-4; D is ambiguous. CDR1 SGHRS and CDR2 YFSETQ come from the germline V gene. V lost 9 bases, J lost 4 bases, and 16 bases lay in between. This CDR3 has 14 residues. CDR3 residues: CATRSGGGNEKLFF. The CDR3 DNA follows: TGCGCCACAAGAAGCGGAGGAGGTAATGAAAAACTGTTTTTT.

The rearrangement joins TRBV3-1 to TRBJ1-1; no definite D call. Germline loops: CDR1 LGHDT, CDR2 YNNKEL (reference sequence). Trimming stripped 8 bases from V and 1 base from J, with 11 bases between. The length of the CDR3 is 13 residues. This CDR3 is CASAFGENTEAFF. The CDR3 DNA follows: TGTGCCAGCGCTTTCGGGGAGAACACTGAAGCTTTCTTT.

The chain uses TRBV2 and TRBJ1-4; D unresolved. Per germline, CDR1 SNHLY and CDR2 FYNNEI. The V end lost 4 bases, the J end lost 4 bases, and 16 bases lay between the germline ends. The CDR3 length is 16 residues. The CDR3 spells CASSVNSRFFNEKLFF. CDR3 sequence (DNA): TGTGCCAGCAGTGTAAATTCGCGGTTCTTTAATGAAAAACTGTTTTTT.

This clonotype was seen a handful of times. The genes are TRBV2 and TRBJ2-3, with D maybe TRBD2 (6 bases). The CDR3 consists of 11 residues. Deletions cut 4 bases from V and 13 bases from J, with 12 bases between. CDR1 is SNHLY and CDR2 is FYNNEI in the germline V gene. CDR3 nucleotides: TGTGCCAGCAGTGTCAAGCGGGTGAAGTATTTT. Protein: CASSVKRVKYF.

The CDR3 DNA sequence: TGTGCCAGTAGTCCGGACGTAAATCAGCCCCAGCATTTT. Protein product: CASSPDVNQPQHF. The rearrangement uses TRBV19 and TRBJ1-5; D is unresolved. Germline-derived CDR1 and CDR2 are LNHDA and SQIVND (reference sequence). This CDR3 region has 13 residues. V dropped 5 bases and J dropped 4 bases, with 9 bases sitting between them.

This clonotype occurred a few times. This chain connects TRBV19 to TRBJ2-2; possibly TRBD1 or TRBD2 for D (5 bases each). CDR3 length equals 10 residues. Germline lookup yields CDR1 LNHDA and CDR2 SQIVND (reference sequence). The ends were cut back, 8 bases at V and 9 bases at J, with 7 bases in the middle. The CDR3 DNA sequence: TGTGCCAGTGGGGACCGGGAGCTGTTTTTT. It yields the protein CASGDRELFF.

The V call is TRBV7-2, the J call TRBJ2-7; D may be TRBD2 (6 bases). The germline V gene has CDR1 SGHTA and CDR2 FQGNSA. The V end lost 3 bases, the J end lost 1 base, and 10 bases lay between the germline ends. The CDR3 is 14 amino acids. CDR3 bases: TGTGCCAGCAGCTTTCCGGGACTTTCCTACGAGCAGTACTTC. Protein product: CASSFPGLSYEQYF.

This clonotype was seen a handful of times. The rearrangement uses TRBV20-1 and TRBJ1-4; 8 nucleotides agree with TRBD1. The length of the CDR3 is 14 residues. V lost 3 bases and J lost 8; bases outside the gene matches: 8. CDR1 and CDR2 (germline): DFQATT, SNEGSKA (reference sequence). The CDR3 DNA follows: TGCAGTGCTAGTGGTTCAGGGGGCGGCGAAAAACTGTTTTTT. Translated, it gives CSASGSGGGEKLFF.

This chain links TRBV12-5 with TRBJ2-2; D might be TRBD1 (6 bases). The germline V gene encodes CDR1 LGHNT and CDR2 FRNRAP. The CDR3 loop spans 18 amino acids. Trimming pared 0 bases from V and 5 bases from J, leaving 19 bases between. CDR3 residues: CASGLVEKTGQGTGELFF. In DNA, the CDR3 is TGTGCTAGTGGTTTGGTTGAGAAGACAGGCCAAGGGACCGGGGAGCTGTTTTTT.

There are a few counts of this clonotype. The rearrangement links TRBV10-2 to TRBJ2-1; 8 nucleotides line up with TRBD1. CDR1 is WSHSY and CDR2 is SAAADI in the germline V gene. J was trimmed by 2 bases and V by 6 bases; bases with no gene match: 0. The CDR3 extends over 13 amino acids. CDR3 loop: CASRDRAYNEQFF. DNA for the CDR3: TGCGCCAGCAGGGACAGGGCCTACAATGAGCAGTTCTTC.

Ten or more counts support this clonotype. This sequence joins TRBV4-3 and TRBJ2-1; the match to TRBD2 covers 11 bases. Germline V gene lookup returns CDR1 LGHNA and CDR2 YSLEER. The CDR3 loop spans 17 amino acids. Trimming removed 0 bases from V and 2 bases from J; junction bases left unmatched: 3. The CDR3 DNA reads TGCGCCAGCAGCCAAGATGTAGCGGGAGGGCCCTACAATGAGCAGTTCTTC. Translated, it gives CASSQDVAGGPYNEQFF.

The table lists this clonotype with many counts. The rearrangement uses TRBV12-3 or TRBV12-4 and TRBJ2-5; TRBD2 matches 10 bases. The junction had 15 bases not matched to a gene; V was cut back by 3 bases and J by 5 bases. The CDR3 has 18 residues. This CDR3 reads CASSFPDSGGDDRETQYF. The CDR3 bases are TGTGCCAGCAGTTTTCCCGACAGCGGGGGGGATGATCGGGAGACCCAGTACTTC.

Of note for this clonotype: A much larger clone differs from this one at a single base, so this may be a read error. The chain carries TRBV27 and TRBJ1-4, with D perhaps TRBD1 (6 bases). The CDR3 contains 15 residues. V was pared by 2 bases and J by 10 bases, with 17 bases between. Germline V CDR1 and CDR2: MNHEY, SMNVEV (reference sequence). For the CDR3, the DNA is TGTGCCAGCAGTTTAGCGGGGGCCGCGGAAGGAAAACTGTTTTTT. Protein product: CASSLAGAAEGKLFF.

This clonotype was observed many times. The chain uses TRBV27 and TRBJ2-1; D is possibly TRBD1 (5 bases). In germline, CDR1 is MNHEY, CDR2 SMNVEV (reference sequence). The CDR3 sequence is 19 residues long. Trimming removed 7 bases from V and 5 bases from J, with 30 bases in between. The CDR3: CASMFSEALPTDNNNEQFF. CDR3 bases: TGTGCCAGCATGTTTTCTGAGGCCTTACCGACAGACAACAACAATGAGCAGTTCTTC.

This clonotype was observed at least ten times. V and J are TRBV20-1 and TRBJ2-7; 13 positions match TRBD2. The CDR3 extends over 15 amino acids. CDR1 is DFQATT and CDR2 is SNEGSKA in the germline V gene (reference sequence). J was trimmed by 1 base and V by 1 base; bases with no gene match: 1. CDR3 DNA sequence: TGCAGTGCTAGAGGGACTAGCGGGAGTTCCTACGAGCAGTACTTC. It translates to CSARGTSGSSYEQYF.

The chain has TRBV28 and TRBJ1-3, with D possibly TRBD1 on 6 matching bases. V shed 6 bases and J shed 2 bases, with 11 bases lying between them. The CDR3 contains 14 residues. Germline values: CDR1 MDHEN, CDR2 SYDVKM. The CDR3 DNA reads TGTGCCAGCAGCCCGGGACATACTGGAAACACCATATATTTT. Protein product: CASSPGHTGNTIYF.

The chain recombines TRBV27 with TRBJ2-3, with D perhaps TRBD1 (5 bases). Germline V gene sequence: CDR1 MNHEY, CDR2 SMNVEV (reference sequence). This CDR3 region has 15 residues. Trimming left V 7 bases short and J 0 bases short, with 14 bases between. CDR3 loop: CASTPGFPSTDTQYF. The DNA for the CDR3 is TGTGCCAGCACACCAGGGTTCCCTAGCACAGATACGCAGTATTTT.

This clonotype was observed at least ten times. This rearrangement joins TRBV10-3 to TRBJ1-2; no clear D. The CDR3 is made up of 13 amino acids. Germline V lookup: CDR1 ENHRY, CDR2 SYGVKD. Deletions cut 5 bases from V and 7 bases from J, with 14 bases between. In DNA, the CDR3 is TGTGCCATCAGTTCACGTACTGGCGGTGGCTACACCTTC. It yields the protein CAISSRTGGGYTF.

The chain links TRBV12-3 or TRBV12-4 to TRBJ2-1, with a possible D match to TRBD2 (6 bases). This CDR3 has 17 amino acids. V lost 7 bases and J lost 8, with 27 bases in between. CDR3 residues: CASNPFTETSFLDEQFF. CDR3 nucleotide sequence: TGTGCCAGCAACCCCTTTACGGAGACTAGTTTTCTAGATGAGCAGTTCTTC.

The J gene is TRBJ2-2, the V gene TRBV9; unclear D gene. The CDR3 has 15 residues. Germline CDR1 is SGDLS and CDR2 is YYNGEE. The V end lost 0 bases, the J end lost 0 bases, and 6 bases lay between the germline ends. CDR3 bases: TGTGCCAGCAGCGTAGGGGCCTCGAACACCGGGGAGCTGTTTTTT. Encoded protein: CASSVGASNTGELFF.